This TCR beta chain was observed in a study of cytomegalovirus exposure and HLA in healthy donors. Study overall: A later analysis reported the same platform for the 90 to 150 validation repertoires and the 650 to 750 first-cohort repertoires. Overall study results and limits: Investigators reported 150 to 200 TCR beta chains as tied to cytomegalovirus. According to a subsequent analysis, TCR clusters identified in the first cohort showed a tendency to co-occur across the approximately 120 validation repertoires.

The junction had 26 bases not matched to a gene; V was cut back by 6 bases and J by 5 bases. The germline V gene has CDR1 SGDLS and CDR2 YYNGEE. The CDR3 is 22 amino acids. Notes on this clone: The antigen is not known.

Generated by immunoSEQ multiplex PCR, the TCRdb table keeps only in-frame clones and is missing some. The sample has some 130,000 clones, 89% seen once; the top ten hold roughly 1.2%. Donors came from a validation cohort of over a hundred subjects, distinct from the first 666-subject cohort. The source of this sequence is a woman under 30 in good health and CMV-seronegative. The rearrangement links TRBV9 to TRBJ2-2, with 12 bases that match TRBD2. The sample was PBMCs. CDR3 amino acids: CASTAHSGASGGARFRTGELFF. CDR3 DNA: TGTGCCAGCACCGCCCACTCGGGGGCTAGCGGGGGGGCGAGGTTCCGGACCGGGGAGCTGTTTTTT.